The 27 T cell receptor beta chains below come from one sample, sequenced in a study of T cells in Graves' hyperthyroidism and ophthalmopathy. Regions amplified from RNA transcripts were the TCR beta CDR3 regions. TCR CDR3 underwent first-round RT-PCR with the HTBI primer set. TCRdb re-analysed the multiplex PCR reads in MiXCR, keeping a single row per CDR3 protein. The table has nearly 750,000 distinct CDR3 sequences, approximately 36% seen once. The sequencing input was blood. All receptors come from a middle-aged woman with Graves' hyperthyroidism.

Comment on this clonotype: A single base separates this from a much larger clone, so it may be a read error. Since the CDR3 does not end with the conserved phenylalanine or tryptophan, this likely comes from a read error. The chain employs TRBV10-3 and TRBJ2-7; 8 positions match TRBD2. The CDR3 totals 14 residues. The V gene's germline CDR1 is ENHRY and CDR2 SYGVKD. The V segment lost 2 bases and the J segment 0 bases; nucleotides outside the gene matches: 0. The CDR3 sequence: CAISEGLASYEQYL. The CDR3 nucleotides are TGTGCCATCAGTGAGGGACTAGCCTCCTACGAGCAGTACCTC.

Details on this clonotype: A much more abundant neighbour one base away suggests this may be a read error. The chain is built from TRBV7-8 and TRBJ1-3; D not resolved. This CDR3 has 13 amino acids. Germline-derived CDR1 and CDR2 are SGHVS and FQNEAQ. With 5 bases removed from V and 4 bases from J, the gap between germline ends came to 9 bases. As DNA, the CDR3 is TGTGCCAGCAGCGAAGGCCTAGGAAACACCATATATTTT. Its protein product is CASSEGLGNTIYF. Variable domain in full (rest from reference TRBV7-8 and TRBJ1-3): GAGVSQSPRYKVAKRGQDVALRCDPISGHVSLFWYQQALGQGPEFLTYFQNEAQLDKSGLPSDRFFAERPEGSVSTLKIQRTQQEDSAVYLCASSEGLGNTIYFGEGSWLTVV.

Only a few counts were recorded for this clonotype. In DNA, the CDR3 is TGTGCCAGCAGACGGGCGACAGACCCAGCTTTCTTT. Its translation is CASRRATDPAFF. The chain recombines TRBV6-6 with TRBJ1-1; tentative D call: TRBD1 (5 bases). Germline CDR1 and CDR2: MNHNY and SVGAGI (reference sequence). Trimming left V 6 bases short and J 10 bases short, with 15 bases between. The CDR3 spans 12 residues.

With regard to this clonotype: A read error may produce the germline difference seen at one junction end. The genes are TRBV11-2 and TRBJ1-4; D is unresolved. Looked up from germline, CDR1 is SGHAT and CDR2 is FQNNGV. The CDR3 runs 16 residues. CDR3 coding DNA: TGTGCCAGCGGCTTGGAGGGCGCATTCCCCTCCGAAAAACTGTTTTTT. The encoded protein is CASGLEGAFPSEKLFF.

The J gene is TRBJ2-2, the V gene TRBV15; possibly TRBD2 for D (5 bases). Trimming took 0 bases from V and 14 from J, leaving 22 bases between them. The CDR3 totals 16 residues. The germline V gene encodes CDR1 LNHNV and CDR2 YYDKDF (reference sequence). The DNA for the CDR3 is TGTGCCACCAGCAGAGATCATTCCGCAACCCCGGGGAACCTGTTTTTT. Amino acids: CATSRDHSATPGNLFF.

CDR3: CASSVGLAKQGNTGELFF. CDR3 in DNA: TGTGCCAGCAGCGTAGGCCTAGCGAAACAAGGGAACACCGGGGAGCTGTTTTTT. The V call is TRBV9, the J call TRBJ2-2; maybe TRBD2 (6 bases). V lost 0 bases and J 1 base, leaving 16 bases between the germline ends. Germline V gives CDR1 SGDLS, CDR2 YYNGEE. CDR3 length: 18 residues.

This clonotype was seen at least ten times. The gene calls are TRBV9 and TRBJ1-2, with TRBD1 identical over 10 bases. V lost 5 bases to trimming and J lost 5 bases; unmatched junction nucleotides: 9. Germline V lookup: CDR1 SGDLS, CDR2 YYNGEE. This CDR3 has 15 amino acids. The CDR3: CASSKRGQGIYGYTF. Here the CDR3 DNA reads TGTGCCAGCAGTAAAAGGGGACAGGGGATATATGGCTACACCTTC.

This clonotype was found many times. This sequence joins TRBV7-2 and TRBJ1-5; 7 positions agree with TRBD1. This CDR3 comprises 13 residues. CDR1 and CDR2 from the germline V gene are SGHTA and FQGNSA. The V and J ends lost 6 bases and 4 bases, in that order; junction bases with no gene match: 3. The chain's CDR3 is CASSLQGNQPQHF. The CDR3 DNA reads TGTGCCAGCAGTTTACAGGGGAATCAGCCCCAGCATTTT.

This clonotype came up many times. The chain combines TRBV7-9 with TRBJ2-5, with D hard to call. The V gene lost 3 bases and the J gene lost 5 bases, with 10 bases spanning the gap. Germline-derived CDR1 and CDR2 are SEHNR and FQNEAQ (reference sequence). The length of the CDR3 is 13 residues. The CDR3 is CASSFVESETQYF. As DNA, the CDR3 is TGTGCCAGCAGCTTTGTGGAATCGGAGACCCAGTACTTC.

This clonotype has at least ten counts. This rearrangement joins TRBV7-8 to TRBJ1-1, with unresolved D. CDR3 size: 15 residues. Germline V gene lookup returns CDR1 SGHVS and CDR2 FQNEAQ. Between the trimmed V and J ends, which lost 2 bases and 0 bases, there was a span of 10 bases. Here the CDR3 reads CASSLISAVNTEAFF. CDR3 bases: TGTGCCAGCAGCTTAATCTCCGCCGTGAACACTGAAGCTTTCTTT.

The chain uses TRBV10-1 and TRBJ2-5; 7 bases match TRBD2. This CDR3 spans 16 amino acids. Germline values: CDR1 WNHNN, CDR2 SYGVQD (reference sequence). J lost 5 bases, V lost 0 bases, and 9 bases had no gene match. In DNA form, the CDR3 reads TGCGCCAGCAGTGAGTCGCAGGGAGGGAGTGGGGAGACCCAGTACTTC. Protein product: CASSESQGGSGETQYF.

V is TRBV7-9 and J is TRBJ2-7; 8 bases line up with TRBD1. The CDR3 is 16 amino acids. V was pared by 5 bases and J by 0 bases, with 9 bases of the junction left unmatched. Germline CDR1 reads SEHNR; CDR2 reads FQNEAQ (reference sequence). The chain's CDR3 is CASSKLATGASYEQYF. As DNA, the CDR3 is TGTGCCAGCAGCAAACTCGCGACAGGGGCCTCCTACGAGCAGTACTTC.

This clonotype was seen many times. Given a much more abundant clone one base away, this may be a read error. V usage is TRBV7-2 and J usage is TRBJ2-5; D is unclear. The germline V gene has CDR1 SGHTA and CDR2 FQGNSA. CDR3 length: 12 residues. Trimming cost V 4 bases and J 6 bases, with 9 bases left between them. The CDR3 DNA follows: TGTGCCAGCAGCTCAAGCTTGAAGACCCAGTACTTC. This translates into CASSSSLKTQYF.

The sample holds many counts of this clonotype. V usage is TRBV7-2 and J usage is TRBJ1-2; D is uncertain. The CDR3 extends over 13 amino acids. CDR1 is SGHTA, CDR2 FQGNSA, per germline. The ends were cut back, 4 bases at V and 4 bases at J, with 10 bases in the middle. CDR3 sequence reads: CASSYQTVYGYTF. CDR3 nucleotides: TGTGCCAGCAGCTACCAAACGGTCTATGGCTACACCTTC.

This clonotype was counted only a few times. A junction boundary mismatches the germline segment, possibly from a read error. J is TRBJ1-4 and V is TRBV2; D might be TRBD1 (5 bases). Germline V CDR1 and CDR2: SNHLY, FYNNEI. CDR3 size: 14 residues. CDR3 in amino acids: CASSVTATNEKLLF. Written as DNA, the CDR3 is TGTGCCAGCAGCGTGACAGCAACTAATGAAAAACTGCTTTTT.

This chain uses TRBV11-1 with TRBJ1-5; tentatively, D is TRBD1 (5 bases). V lost 8 bases to trimming and J lost 6 bases, with 17 bases between them. Germline assignment: CDR1 SGHAT and CDR2 FQDESV (reference sequence). CDR3 length: 14 residues. CDR3 amino acids: CASRVIGGVQPQHF. The CDR3 DNA reads as TGTGCCAGCCGCGTAATCGGGGGTGTTCAGCCCCAGCATTTT.

The rearrangement links TRBV12-5 to TRBJ2-5; tentatively, D is TRBD1 (5 bases). The CDR3 is made up of 15 amino acids. V lost 1 base to trimming and J lost 0 bases, with 9 bases between them. CDR1 and CDR2 from the germline V gene are LGHNT and FRNRAP. The CDR3 DNA reads TGTGCTAGTGGTTTGGAAGACAGTGACCAAGAGACCCAGTACTTC. It yields the protein CASGLEDSDQETQYF.

This chain uses TRBV5-1 with TRBJ1-5; TRBD1 aligns across 7 bases. Per the germline V gene, CDR1 is SGHRS and CDR2 is YFSETQ. This CDR3 has 16 residues. V gave up 4 bases and J gave up 3 bases; unmatched junction bases: 10. The CDR3 spells CASSPGEGAFNQPQHF. The CDR3, as DNA: TGCGCCAGCAGCCCCGGGGAGGGGGCATTCAATCAGCCCCAGCATTTT. The full variable domain, completed using reference TRBV5-1 and TRBJ1-5, is KAGVTQTPRYLIKTRGQQVTLSCSPISGHRSVSWYQQTPGQGLQFLFEYFSETQRNKGNFPGRFSGRQFSNSRSEMNVSTLELGDSALYLCASSPGEGAFNQPQHFGDGTRLSIL.

The chain combines TRBV13 with TRBJ2-7; 8 nucleotides match TRBD2. V trimming: 5 bases; J trimming: 5 bases; junction bases outside the gene matches: 14. This CDR3 is built from 16 residues. Germline V gene data show CDR1 as PRHDT and CDR2 as FYEKMQ (reference sequence). The CDR3 loop is CASSPRVAGKRDEQYF. CDR3 nucleotides: TGTGCCAGCAGCCCCCGGGTAGCGGGAAAGCGGGACGAGCAGTACTTC.

As regards this clonotype: One junction end disagrees with the germline gene, perhaps due to a read error. The chain couples TRBV11-1 to TRBJ1-1; tentative D call: TRBD1 (5 bases). Looked up from germline, CDR1 is SGHAT and CDR2 is FQDESV (reference sequence). This CDR3 is built from 13 residues. CDR3 residues: CAGSLVSRDEAFF. The CDR3 bases are TGTGCCGGCAGCTTAGTTAGCAGGGATGAAGCTTTCTTT.

V and J are TRBV12-5 and TRBJ2-7; D is possibly TRBD1 (5 bases). Trimming shortened V by 3 bases and J by 2 bases, and 14 bases separated the two germline ends. Germline lookup yields CDR1 LGHNT and CDR2 FRNRAP. The CDR3 is 15 amino acids. CDR3 in amino acids: CASGFQLGRAYEQYF. Written as DNA, the CDR3 is TGTGCTAGTGGTTTCCAACTGGGCAGGGCCTACGAGCAGTACTTC.

This clonotype has ten or more counts. V is TRBV7-9 and J is TRBJ1-4, with a possible D match to TRBD1 (6 bases). V lost 5 bases and J lost 4, with 14 bases in between. The germline CDR1 and CDR2 sequences are SEHNR and FQNEAQ (reference sequence). The CDR3 sequence is 15 residues long. CDR3 DNA: TGTGCCAGCAGCCCACAGGGCGGGGATAATGAAAAACTGTTTTTT. Its translation: CASSPQGGDNEKLFF. The whole variable domain, remainder taken from reference TRBV7-9 and TRBJ1-4, is DTGVSQNPRHKITKRGQNVTFRCDPISEHNRLYWYRQTLGQGPEFLTYFQNEAQLEKSRLLSDRFSAERPKGSFSTLEIQRTEQGDSAMYLCASSPQGGDNEKLFFGSGTQLSVL.

This clonotype was counted many times. This sequence joins TRBV13 and TRBJ2-5; D may match TRBD1 or TRBD2 (5 bases each). The CDR3 is 17 amino acids. Germline V gene lookup returns CDR1 PRHDT and CDR2 FYEKMQ (reference sequence). V gave up 7 bases and J gave up 5 bases, with 26 bases separating them. CDR3 in DNA: TGTGCCAGCAAGCTCGGTCTGTTGAGGGGCACGGACGAGACCCAGTACTTC. This gives the protein CASKLGLLRGTDETQYF.

This clonotype was found a few times. The rearrangement links TRBV12-3 or TRBV12-4 to TRBJ2-7; D tentatively fits TRBD1 or TRBD2 (5 bases each). The germline V and J ends were trimmed by 6 bases and 5 bases, with 20 bases remaining between them. The CDR3 spans 15 residues. CDR3 sequence: CASSRRDGALHEQYF. Written as DNA, the CDR3 is TGTGCCAGCAGCCGACGGGACGGAGCACTTCACGAGCAGTACTTC.

The chain links TRBV7-2 to TRBJ2-2; 14 nucleotides agree with TRBD2. The V gene's germline CDR1 is SGHTA and CDR2 FQGNSA. The CDR3 is 16 residues long. V shed 5 bases and J 5 bases; nucleotides not matched to a gene: 4. The CDR3 sequence: CASSTWTSGGTGELFF. CDR3 DNA sequence: TGTGCCAGCAGCACTTGGACTAGCGGGGGGACCGGGGAGCTGTTTTTT.

About this clonotype: A much larger clone lies one base from this, so it may be a read error. The rearrangement links TRBV7-9 to TRBJ1-2, with 12 positions matching TRBD1. Germline CDR1 reads SEHNR; CDR2 reads FQNEAQ (reference sequence). V shed 3 bases, J shed 12 bases, and the junction held 5 bases outside the gene matches. CDR3 size: 13 residues. The CDR3 is CASSFTGTGGDTF. DNA of the CDR3: TGTGCCAGCAGCTTCACCGGGACAGGGGGCGACACCTTC. Full variable domain (rest looked up from reference TRBV7-9 and TRBJ1-2): DTGVSQNPRHKITKRGQNVTFRCDPISEHNRLYWYRQTLGQGPEFLTYFQNEAQLEKSRLLSDRFSAERPKGSFSTLEIQRTEQGDSAMYLCASSFTGTGGDTFGSGTRLTVV.

The V and J genes are TRBV4-3 and TRBJ1-2, with unresolved D. The CDR3 is 15 residues long. V was cut by 0 bases and J by 2 bases, with 10 bases left in between. Germline V CDR1 and CDR2: LGHNA, YSLEER. CDR3 nucleotide sequence: TGCGCCAGCAGCCAAGAGATAACCGGCAACTATGGCTACACCTTC. It encodes CASSQEITGNYGYTF.